Below, 20 T cell receptor beta chains from the same sample are listed, as sequenced in a study of CD8 T cells in Susac syndrome. RNA was extracted with the RNeasy kit, and a quantity of about 0.45 to 1 ug was reverse transcribed using random hexamers. TCRdb fed the immunoSEQ multiplex PCR reads into MiXCR, producing one record per CDR3 protein. The top ten hold roughly 0.2% of the sample, which has some 300,000 distinct CDR3 sequences, 70% to 90% seen once. Sample: CD8+ T cells from PBMCs. All receptors derive from a human donor with multiple sclerosis.

The rearrangement links TRBV28 to TRBJ2-3; the match to TRBD2 covers 13 bases. Germline V gene data show CDR1 as MDHEN and CDR2 as SYDVKM. With 5 bases clipped from V and 1 base from J, the junction kept 18 bases outside the gene matches. The CDR3 is 21 residues long. DNA of the CDR3: TGTGCCAGCAGTCACGGACTAGCGGGGGAGTTTGGGCCTCGAGGCACAGATACGCAGTATTTT. This encodes CASSHGLAGEFGPRGTDTQYF. The whole variable domain, remainder taken from reference TRBV28 and TRBJ2-3, is DVKVTQSSRYLVKRTGEKVFLECVQDMDHENMFWYRQDPGLGLRLIYFSYDVKMKEKGDIPEGYSVSREKKERFSLILESASTNQTSMYLCASSHGLAGEFGPRGTDTQYFGPGTRLTVL.

The chain is built from TRBV29-1 and TRBJ2-7; D may be TRBD1 (6 bases). Trimming stripped 1 base from V and 3 bases from J, with 10 bases between. CDR3 length equals 13 residues. Germline V gives CDR1 SQVTM, CDR2 ANQGSEA. CDR3 loop: CSVEGGRGYEQYF. CDR3 bases: TGCAGCGTTGAAGGGGGCAGGGGCTACGAGCAGTACTTC.

This chain uses TRBV4-1 with TRBJ1-1; 10 bases are a match to TRBD1. The CDR3 consists of 17 residues. Unmatched junction bases numbered 4, after V lost 0 bases and J lost 0 bases. Germline CDR1 MGHRA, CDR2 YSYEKL. This chain's CDR3 is CASSQDRTGGMNTEAFF. The CDR3 bases are TGCGCCAGCAGCCAAGATCGGACAGGGGGAATGAACACTGAAGCTTTCTTT.

This clonotype has only a few counts. This chain uses TRBV6-5 with TRBJ2-7, with D tentatively TRBD2 (6 bases). Per germline, CDR1 MNHEY and CDR2 SVGAGI. Trimming cost V 2 bases and J 1 base, with 15 bases left between them. CDR3 length equals 16 residues. This CDR3 reads CASSYQQEGPSYEQYF. For the CDR3, the DNA is TGTGCCAGCAGTTACCAACAGGAGGGCCCATCCTACGAGCAGTACTTC.

This chain uses TRBV13 with TRBJ2-2; no reliable D call. The CDR3 covers 13 residues. Trimming stripped 3 bases from V and 8 bases from J, with 10 bases between. Per the germline V gene, CDR1 is PRHDT and CDR2 is FYEKMQ (reference sequence). CDR3 sequence reads: CASSFDPTGELFF. DNA of the CDR3: TGTGCCAGCAGCTTCGACCCGACAGGGGAGCTGTTTTTT.

The chain couples TRBV27 to TRBJ1-5; D possibly corresponds to TRBD1 (6 bases). The germline V gene has CDR1 MNHEY and CDR2 SMNVEV (reference sequence). The CDR3 covers 17 residues. V lost 7 bases, J lost 3 bases, and 22 bases lay in between. The chain's CDR3 is CASTPSLGGLNNQPQHF. The CDR3 bases are TGTGCCAGCACCCCATCTTTAGGGGGTTTGAACAATCAGCCCCAGCATTTT.

The chain recombines TRBV4-1 with TRBJ2-2; D ambiguous. The CDR3 spans 15 residues. Trimming stripped 4 bases from V and 6 bases from J, with 15 bases between. Germline V gives CDR1 MGHRA, CDR2 YSYEKL. In DNA form, the CDR3 reads TGCGCCAGCAGCCTCCACGCATTGGGCTCCGGGGAGCTGTTTTTT. It codes for CASSLHALGSGELFF.

The gene calls are TRBV4-3 and TRBJ2-1, with 12 bases fitting TRBD2. Losses at the gene ends were 1 base for V and 0 bases for J; bases not matched to a gene: 4. The CDR3 has 18 residues. Looked up from germline, CDR1 is LGHNA and CDR2 is YSLEER. CDR3 loop: CASSQGTSGASSYNEQFF. The CDR3 nucleotides read TGCGCCAGCAGCCAAGGGACTAGCGGGGCGAGCTCCTACAATGAGCAGTTCTTC.

This clonotype was seen only a few times. The rearrangement links TRBV5-4 to TRBJ2-5, with 8 bases aligning to TRBD1. The CDR3 has 13 amino acids. V lost 3 bases, J lost 4 bases, and 2 bases stayed unmatched. Germline-derived CDR1 and CDR2 are SGHNT and YYREEE (reference sequence). CDR3 in DNA: TGTGCCAGCAGCTCGGACAGGGTAGAGACCCAGTACTTC. Translation: CASSSDRVETQYF.

This clonotype was seen only once. Germline and junction disagree at one end, which may indicate a read error. The rearrangement joins TRBV29-1 to TRBJ1-1; D call uncertain. The CDR3 spans 8 residues. Germline V gene data show CDR1 as SQVTM and CDR2 as ANQGSEA. This CDR3 reads CSVLGPSF. CDR3 nucleotide sequence: TGCAGCGTACTGGGTCCCAGCTTT.

V usage is TRBV6-2 or TRBV6-3 and J usage is TRBJ2-1; a possible D gene is TRBD1 (5 bases). The germline V and J ends were trimmed by 7 bases and 0 bases, with 13 bases remaining between them. The CDR3 is 15 amino acids. CDR1 and CDR2 (germline): MNHEY, SVGEGT. The CDR3 nucleotides read TGTGCCAGCAATTTGGGGCTGAGCTCCTACAATGAGCAGTTCTTC. Amino acids: CASNLGLSSYNEQFF.

V and J are TRBV28 and TRBJ1-6; perhaps TRBD1 as D (6 bases). The CDR3 extends over 16 amino acids. V was shortened by 3 bases and J by 7 bases, with 16 bases between the two germline ends. The germline gives CDR1 MDHEN, CDR2 SYDVKM. The CDR3 DNA reads as TGTGCCAGCAGTTTTCTGGGTGGGACAACGAATTCACCCCTCCACTTT. Its protein product is CASSFLGGTTNSPLHF.

J is TRBJ2-1 and V is TRBV24-1, with unresolved D. Trimming left V 7 bases short and J 0 bases short, with 6 bases between. The length of the CDR3 is 13 residues. The germline V gene has CDR1 KGHDR and CDR2 SFDVKD. The CDR3 DNA sequence: TGTGCCACCAGCTGGAGCTCCTACAATGAGCAGTTCTTC. It specifies CATSWSSYNEQFF.

The chain recombines TRBV4-1 with TRBJ2-7, with 10 nucleotides matching TRBD2. The CDR3 consists of 16 residues. Germline trimming cut 1 base from V and 2 bases from J; bases unmatched to any gene: 5. The V gene's germline CDR1 is MGHRA and CDR2 YSYEKL. DNA for the CDR3: TGCGCCAGCAGCCAAGGGGCCCTAGCGGGGGCCTACGAGCAGTACTTC. Encoded protein: CASSQGALAGAYEQYF.

This clonotype was detected once. The chain links TRBV5-1 to TRBJ2-1; D gene unclear. Germline V CDR1 and CDR2: SGHRS, YFSETQ. Trimming took off 0 bases at V and 6 bases at J, with 10 bases between the two ends. This CDR3 has 14 amino acids. CDR3 sequence reads: CASSLVSGLNEQFF. The CDR3 coding sequence is TGCGCCAGCAGCTTGGTCTCGGGTCTCAATGAGCAGTTCTTC.

The rearrangement uses TRBV20-1 and TRBJ2-3, with TRBD2 matching over 10 bases. Germline values: CDR1 DFQATT, CDR2 SNEGSKA (reference sequence). The CDR3 spans 16 residues. The V and J ends lost 0 bases and 5 bases, in that order; junction bases with no gene match: 8. In nucleotides, the CDR3 is TGCAGTGCTAGAGATCAGGCTAGCGGGAGTAGAGATACGCAGTATTTT. This codes for CSARDQASGSRDTQYF.

This chain uses TRBV27 with TRBJ1-1; D is possibly TRBD1 (5 bases). Trimming took 11 bases from V and 7 from J, leaving 11 bases between them. This CDR3 region has 10 residues. Germline V lookup: CDR1 MNHEY, CDR2 SMNVEV (reference sequence). The CDR3 bases are TGTGCCGCCGGTGGGGGTGAAGCTTTCTTT. Protein product: CAAGGGEAFF.

The chain recombines TRBV6-2 or TRBV6-3 with TRBJ2-4; weak D call: TRBD1 (6 bases). V was cut by 3 bases and J by 0 bases, with 18 bases left in between. This CDR3 region has 18 residues. Germline V gives CDR1 MNHEY, CDR2 SVGEGT. The CDR3 protein is CASSYGRRQVIAKNIQYF. In DNA form, the CDR3 reads TGTGCCAGCAGTTATGGTCGAAGACAGGTCATAGCCAAAAACATTCAGTACTTC.

The V call is TRBV7-2, the J call TRBJ1-5, with D perhaps TRBD1 (6 bases). The CDR3 length is 15 residues. Germline lookup yields CDR1 SGHTA and CDR2 FQGNSA. V gave up 3 bases and J gave up 6 bases, with 15 bases separating them. The CDR3 sequence: CASSFTGIKGQPQHF. The CDR3 bases are TGTGCCAGCAGCTTTACAGGGATAAAGGGTCAGCCCCAGCATTTT.

The V gene is TRBV20-1, the J gene TRBJ2-7, with a weak D call TRBD1 (5 bases). This CDR3 has 11 residues. V was shortened by 6 bases and J by 0 bases, with 6 bases between the two germline ends. Germline V gene data show CDR1 as DFQATT and CDR2 as SNEGSKA (reference sequence). CDR3: CSAQASYEQYF. CDR3 DNA: TGCAGTGCACAGGCCTCCTACGAGCAGTACTTC.